One sample yielded the 18 T cell receptor beta chains listed below, sequenced in a study of blood T cell repertoires in COVID-19. Libraries were prepared by immunoSEQ multiplex PCR; TCRdb keeps only in-frame clonotypes and omits some of them. The sample has over 400,000 clones; about 88% are singletons. Sample: PBMCs or T cells enriched from blood (not recorded which). These receptor sequences come from a woman aged 60-75 years who had recovered from COVID-19.

The CDR3 reads CARSFGRDSLDSNQPQHF. The CDR3 DNA reads TGTGCCAGAAGCTTTGGTCGGGACAGCCTTGATAGCAATCAGCCCCAGCATTTT. V is TRBV5-3 and J is TRBJ1-5; 7 bases agree with TRBD1. TRBV5-3 is an ORF, and what it does is uncertain. V lost 2 bases, J lost 0 bases, and 11 bases stayed unmatched. This CDR3 contains 18 residues.

The rearrangement joins TRBV6-5 to TRBJ1-3; possibly TRBD1 for D (5 bases). The CDR3 covers 15 residues. Trimming shortened V by 2 bases and J by 0 bases, and 8 bases separated the two germline ends. CDR1 MNHEY and CDR2 SVGAGI come from the germline V gene. CDR3 region: CASSYGATSGNTIYF. As DNA, the CDR3 is TGTGCCAGCAGTTACGGGGCGACCTCTGGAAACACCATATATTTT.

The chain links TRBV18 to TRBJ1-5; no clear D gene. The ends were cut back, 3 bases at V and 6 bases at J, with 15 bases in the middle. The CDR3 totals 15 residues. Germline V gene sequence: CDR1 KGHSH, CDR2 LQKENI. This CDR3 is CASSPFDGVGQPQHF. In DNA, the CDR3 is TGTGCCAGCTCACCGTTCGACGGGGTGGGTCAGCCCCAGCATTTT. Filled out from reference TRBV18 and TRBJ1-5, the complete variable domain reads NAGVMQNPRHLVRRRGQEARLRCSPMKGHSHVYWYRQLPEEGLKFMVYLQKENIIDESGMPKERFSAEFPKEGPSILRIQQVVRGDSAAYFCASSPFDGVGQPQHFGDGTRLSIL.

In nucleotides, the CDR3 is TGTGCCAGCAGCCAAGCCCAGGGGGAAAAACAGCCCCAGCATTTT. This codes for CASSQAQGEKQPQHF. The chain carries TRBV4-2 and TRBJ1-5, with TRBD1 matching 7 bases. Germline-derived CDR1 and CDR2 are LGHNA and YNFKEQ. CDR3 size: 15 residues. With 1 base clipped from V and 7 bases from J, the junction kept 7 bases outside the gene matches.

The chain uses TRBV5-5 and TRBJ2-2; perhaps TRBD2 as D (5 bases). V was cut by 2 bases and J by 3 bases, with 20 bases left in between. The length of the CDR3 is 18 residues. Germline CDR1 reads SGHKS; CDR2 reads YYEKEE (reference sequence). The CDR3 region is CASSFLISGIGDTGELFF. The CDR3 nucleotides read TGTGCCAGCAGCTTCTTGATTTCTGGAATCGGGGACACCGGGGAGCTGTTTTTT. Variable domain in full (rest from reference TRBV5-5 and TRBJ2-2): DAGVTQSPTHLIKTRGQQVTLRCSPISGHKSVSWYQQVLGQGPQFIFQYYEKEERGRGNFPDRFSARQFPNYSSELNVNALLLGDSALYLCASSFLISGIGDTGELFFGEGSRLTVL.

The rearrangement links TRBV13 to TRBJ2-4, with unresolved D. The V end was cut by 2 bases, the J end by 0 bases, with 8 bases between. The CDR3 covers 15 residues. Per the germline V gene, CDR1 is PRHDT and CDR2 is FYEKMQ (reference sequence). CDR3 in amino acids: CASSLKQLAKNIQYF. CDR3 sequence (DNA): TGTGCCAGCAGCTTAAAACAGTTAGCCAAAAACATTCAGTACTTC.

This rearrangement joins TRBV19 to TRBJ1-2; D ambiguous. CDR1 LNHDA and CDR2 SQIVND come from the germline V gene (reference sequence). The CDR3 totals 12 residues. V lost 7 bases, J lost 4 bases, and 10 bases lay in between. CDR3 sequence reads: CASTGGGYGYTF. For the CDR3, the DNA is TGTGCCAGTACGGGTGGAGGCTATGGCTACACCTTC.

The rearrangement uses TRBV9 and TRBJ1-2, with D uncertain. The germline V gene has CDR1 SGDLS and CDR2 YYNGEE. V dropped 3 bases and J dropped 5 bases, with 20 bases sitting between them. CDR3 length: 16 residues. The CDR3 region has the DNA TGTGCCAGCAGCGAACCAGCTAGGGTTACGGGGTATGGCTACACCTTC. It encodes CASSEPARVTGYGYTF.

J is TRBJ1-2 and V is TRBV6-4; 8 nucleotides align to TRBD1. The CDR3 consists of 17 residues. The V segment lost 7 bases and the J segment 4 bases; nucleotides outside the gene matches: 17. Germline loops: CDR1 MRHNA, CDR2 SNTAGT. CDR3: CASITKDREKGGYGYTF. In DNA form, the CDR3 reads TGTGCCAGCATCACTAAGGACAGGGAAAAAGGAGGCTATGGCTACACCTTC.

This rearrangement joins TRBV10-3 to TRBJ2-3; D possibly corresponds to TRBD2 (6 bases). The germline V gene encodes CDR1 ENHRY and CDR2 SYGVKD. Trimming took off 2 bases at V and 2 bases at J, with 8 bases between the two ends. The CDR3 runs to 14 residues. CDR3 coding DNA: TGTGCCATCAGTGAGGGGGGGTCCACAGATACGCAGTATTTT. Its protein product is CAISEGGSTDTQYF.

The chain's CDR3 is CASSLVSDINTEAFF. The CDR3 bases are TGCGCCAGCAGCTTGGTCTCTGACATTAACACTGAAGCTTTCTTT. The chain has TRBV5-1 and TRBJ1-1; D unclear. CDR1 is SGHRS, CDR2 YFSETQ, per germline. The V gene lost 0 bases and the J gene lost 2 bases, with 11 bases spanning the gap. CDR3 size: 15 residues.

The chain's CDR3 is CASGLHTDTQYF. In DNA form, the CDR3 reads TGTGCCAGCGGGCTCCACACAGATACGCAGTATTTT. The chain uses TRBV2 and TRBJ2-3; unclear D gene. CDR1 is SNHLY, CDR2 FYNNEI, per germline. The germline V and J ends were trimmed by 8 bases and 2 bases, with 8 bases remaining between them. There are 12 residues in the CDR3. The complete variable domain, with remaining parts taken from reference TRBV2 and TRBJ2-3, reads EPEVTQTPSHQVTQMGQEVILRCVPISNHLYFYWYRQILGQKVEFLVSFYNNEISEKSEIFDDQFSVERPDGSNFTLKIRSTKLEDSAMYFCASGLHTDTQYFGPGTRLTVL.

The chain couples TRBV20-1 to TRBJ1-4, with TRBD1 identical over 9 bases. There are 14 residues in the CDR3. Germline assignment: CDR1 DFQATT and CDR2 SNEGSKA (reference sequence). The V segment lost 3 bases and the J segment 7 bases; nucleotides outside the gene matches: 6. The CDR3 region is CSASRGTGSEKLFF. CDR3 coding DNA: TGCAGTGCTAGTAGAGGGACAGGGAGTGAAAAACTGTTTTTT.

The rearrangement links TRBV28 to TRBJ1-4, with D possibly TRBD1 on 5 matching bases. The CDR3 contains 14 residues. V was trimmed by 8 bases and J by 3 bases, leaving 13 bases between them. Germline values: CDR1 MDHEN, CDR2 SYDVKM. The DNA of the CDR3 is TGTGCCAGCCAAACCAGGGTCCCTAATGAAAAACTGTTTTTT. This gives the protein CASQTRVPNEKLFF. Full variable domain (rest looked up from reference TRBV28 and TRBJ1-4): DVKVTQSSRYLVKRTGEKVFLECVQDMDHENMFWYRQDPGLGLRLIYFSYDVKMKEKGDIPEGYSVSREKKERFSLILESASTNQTSMYLCASQTRVPNEKLFFGSGTQLSVL.

V and J are TRBV6-5 and TRBJ1-1; D gene unclear. Germline values: CDR1 MNHEY, CDR2 SVGAGI. V shed 7 bases and J shed 1 base, with 4 bases lying between them. This CDR3 spans 11 amino acids. CDR3 DNA: TGTGCCAGCAATAAGAACACTGAAGCTTTCTTT. Translating gives CASNKNTEAFF.

The CDR3: CASSGGTGFVGEKLFF. As DNA, the CDR3 is TGTGCCAGTAGTGGCGGGACAGGGTTCGTCGGGGAAAAACTGTTTTTT. The chain joins TRBV19 to TRBJ1-4; 9 bases are a match to TRBD1. The CDR3 is made up of 16 amino acids. CDR1 is LNHDA and CDR2 is SQIVND in the germline V gene (reference sequence). V lost 5 bases and J lost 8; bases outside the gene matches: 12.

The rearrangement links TRBV2 to TRBJ2-7; 7 bases fit TRBD1. Germline assignment: CDR1 SNHLY and CDR2 FYNNEI. The CDR3 is made up of 13 amino acids. The trim removed 6 bases at V and 3 bases at J, leaving 5 bases unmatched. The CDR3 sequence: CASSRDRNYEQYV. CDR3 DNA sequence: TGTGCCAGCAGCCGGGACAGAAACTACGAGCAGTACGTC.

This chain connects TRBV6-1 to TRBJ2-2; D might be TRBD1 (6 bases). CDR3 length equals 16 residues. V was trimmed by 4 bases and J by 4 bases, leaving 16 bases between them. Germline V lookup: CDR1 MNHNS, CDR2 SASEGT. Here the CDR3 DNA reads TGTGCCAGCAGTGCCCGGTCAGGGGTAGTCACCGGGGAGCTGTTTTTT. Translating it yields CASSARSGVVTGELFF.